This TCR beta chain was documented in a study of T cell changes during pregnancy in multiple sclerosis. J gave up 9 bases and V 4 bases, and 5 bases lay outside the gene matches. The CDR3 has 13 residues. The germline CDR1 and CDR2 sequences are SEHNR and FQNEAQ (reference sequence). Assay used: immunoSEQ multiplex PCR; TCRdb lists only in-frame clones, some missing. The sample has around 39,000 clones, just over 85% seen once. The receptor comes from a female donor with multiple sclerosis, enrolled in a pregnancy study. Sequenced here: CD4+ T cells from peripheral blood mononuclear cells, sampled before pregnancy. This chain links TRBV7-9 with TRBJ2-2, with TRBD2 matching over 7 bases. CDR3 amino acids: CASSSGLGRELFF. CDR3 nucleotides: TGTGCCAGCAGCTCCGGACTAGGCAGGGAGCTGTTTTTT. Filled out from reference TRBV7-9 and TRBJ2-2, the complete variable domain reads DTGVSQNPRHKITKRGQNVTFRCDPISEHNRLYWYRQTLGQGPEFLTYFQNEAQLEKSRLLSDRFSAERPKGSFSTLEIQRTEQGDSAMYLCASSSGLGRELFFGEGSRLTVL.